The clone carrying this T cell receptor beta chain was found a few times. Its antigen remains unidentified. The isolated RNA, all of it, was reverse transcribed, so expressed TCRB transcripts were what got sequenced. Only in-frame clones appear in the TCRdb table, and some are missing; sequencing was by immunoSEQ multiplex PCR. Of nearly 700,000 clones listed, roughly 13% were seen once; the top ten hold less than 0.025%. This sample is drawn from a study of beta chain features in type 1 diabetes. Regarding the study as a whole: Insertions were fewer and deletions more numerous at VDJ junctions in type 1 diabetes patients. All four CD4+ subsets of Type 1 diabetes patients contained TCRB CDR3s that were moderately but significantly shorter.

This CDR3 region has 13 residues. Per the germline V gene, CDR1 is MNHNY and CDR2 is SVGAGI (reference sequence). V lost 7 bases and J lost 2, with 11 bases in between. The source material was naive CD4+ T cells from blood. This chain connects TRBV6-6 to TRBJ1-1, with D maybe TRBD1 (5 bases). The clonotype was recovered from a man between 18 and 29 years old with type 1 diabetes. The CDR3 region is CASTVDRNTEAFF. The CDR3 nucleotides are TGTGCCAGCACCGTCGACAGAAACACTGAAGCTTTCTTT.